These T cell receptor beta chains were read from a single sample in a study of graft-versus-host responses after intestinal transplantation. Sequencing was performed with immunoSEQ multiplex PCR; in TCRdb, only in-frame clones are kept and a portion is missing. The sample lists about 88,000 clones; about 94% were seen once. For these receptors, no antigen is known. Sequenced here: unstimulated CD4+ T cells sorted from spleen or lymph node cells, sampled before transplant. The receptors shown here come from a human donor who was the organ donor for an intestinal transplant. Both conserved end residues are part of each CDR3. Fields, in order: J gene, V gene, D gene, clone size, CDR3 DNA, CDR3 protein. D genes are given only for firm matches. Clone size appears in some rows only: once, few, many, or a class for an expanded clone.

j_call: TRBJ2-3; v_call: TRBV28; d_call: TRBD2; clone_size: -; cdr3_nt: TGTGCCAGCAGAGGGCGGGGGGGCCTGAGGCACACAGATACGCAGTATTTT; cdr3_aa: CASRGRGGLRHTDTQYF
j_call: TRBJ1-2; v_call: TRBV6-1; d_call: -; clone_size: -; cdr3_nt: TGTGCCAGCAGTGATTACAGGGTGAACTATGGCTACACCTTC; cdr3_aa: CASSDYRVNYGYTF
j_call: TRBJ2-3; v_call: TRBV7-3; d_call: -; clone_size: once; cdr3_nt: TGTGCCAGCAGCCTGAGGGCGGGGGCGGCAGATACGCAGTATTTT; cdr3_aa: CASSLRAGAADTQYF
j_call: TRBJ2-2; v_call: TRBV5-1; d_call: -; clone_size: -; cdr3_nt: TGCGCCAGCAGGATCCCCGGGGAGCAAGAGAATGGGGAGCTGTTTTTT; cdr3_aa: CASRIPGEQENGELFF
j_call: TRBJ2-6; v_call: TRBV6-5; d_call: -; clone_size: -; cdr3_nt: TGTGCCAGCAGTTATACTGCGAGTGGGGCCAACGTCCTGACTTTC; cdr3_aa: CASSYTASGANVLTF
j_call: TRBJ1-5; v_call: TRBV21-1; d_call: -; clone_size: -; cdr3_nt: TGTGCCAGCTTGGGGGTCGAGACCGCGCGGGTTTCGCCCCAGCATTTT; cdr3_aa: CASLGVETARVSPQHF
j_call: TRBJ1-6; v_call: TRBV30; d_call: -; clone_size: -; cdr3_nt: TGTGCCTGCTGGAGGGCAGGAAATTCACCCCTCCACTTT; cdr3_aa: CACWRAGNSPLHF
j_call: TRBJ1-4; v_call: TRBV27; d_call: -; clone_size: -; cdr3_nt: TGTGCCAGCAGCCAAAGAGGGGGAGAAAAACTGTTTTTT; cdr3_aa: CASSQRGGEKLFF
j_call: TRBJ1-1; v_call: TRBV11-2; d_call: -; clone_size: -; cdr3_nt: TGTGCCAGCAGCTTCTCAGGTGGGGACACTGAAGCTTTCTTT; cdr3_aa: CASSFSGGDTEAFF
j_call: TRBJ2-7; v_call: TRBV11-1; d_call: TRBD1; clone_size: -; cdr3_nt: TGTGCCAGTAGCCACCCTCGGGGACAGCTGAAGTACGAGCAGTACTTC; cdr3_aa: CASSHPRGQLKYEQYF
j_call: TRBJ2-3; v_call: TRBV5-1; d_call: TRBD1; clone_size: -; cdr3_nt: TGCGCCAGCAGCTTGGGGACAGGGGCCGCGGTCCCCGATACGCAGTATTTT; cdr3_aa: CASSLGTGAAVPDTQYF
j_call: TRBJ1-3; v_call: TRBV9; d_call: -; clone_size: -; cdr3_nt: TGTGCCAGCAGCGTAGAAGGGGTGAAGGACACCATATATTTT; cdr3_aa: CASSVEGVKDTIYF
j_call: TRBJ2-5; v_call: TRBV18; d_call: TRBD2; clone_size: -; cdr3_nt: TGTGCCAGCTCACCACTGAGCGGGGGGTCTCAAGAGACCCAGTACTTC; cdr3_aa: CASSPLSGGSQETQYF
j_call: TRBJ1-2; v_call: TRBV9; d_call: -; clone_size: -; cdr3_nt: TGTGCCAGCAGCGTAGCTGGAGGAAATCTCGGCTACACCTTC; cdr3_aa: CASSVAGGNLGYTF
j_call: TRBJ1-4; v_call: TRBV6-1; d_call: -; clone_size: -; cdr3_nt: TGTGCCAGCAGTTTGGCAGACAGACCAGAAAAACTGTTTTTT; cdr3_aa: CASSLADRPEKLFF
j_call: TRBJ2-5; v_call: TRBV11-3; d_call: -; clone_size: -; cdr3_nt: TGTGCCAGCAACCCAGGGGTCGGGGAGACCCAGTACTTC; cdr3_aa: CASNPGVGETQYF
j_call: TRBJ1-2; v_call: TRBV6-5; d_call: TRBD1; clone_size: -; cdr3_nt: TGTGCCAGCAGTGTCCCGGGACAGGGCGACTATGGCTACACCTTC; cdr3_aa: CASSVPGQGDYGYTF
j_call: TRBJ1-1; v_call: TRBV11-3; d_call: -; clone_size: -; cdr3_nt: TGTGCCAGCAGTCGATTGACTGAAGCTTTCTTT; cdr3_aa: CASSRLTEAFF
j_call: TRBJ1-5; v_call: TRBV9; d_call: -; clone_size: -; cdr3_nt: TGTGCCAGCAGCGTATCCGACAGCTCGCATCAGCCCCAGCATTTT; cdr3_aa: CASSVSDSSHQPQHF
j_call: TRBJ1-1; v_call: TRBV29-1; d_call: -; clone_size: -; cdr3_nt: TGCAGCGGGACACAGGGAGGAACTGAAGCTTTCTTT; cdr3_aa: CSGTQGGTEAFF
j_call: TRBJ2-7; v_call: TRBV19; d_call: -; clone_size: -; cdr3_nt: TGTGCCAGTAGTATAGGTCAGGGACGTCTCGAGCAGTACTTC; cdr3_aa: CASSIGQGRLEQYF
j_call: TRBJ1-2; v_call: TRBV6-5; d_call: -; clone_size: once; cdr3_nt: TGTGCCAGCAGTACGGGCGGGTTTCATGGCTACACCTTC; cdr3_aa: CASSTGGFHGYTF
j_call: TRBJ2-7; v_call: TRBV29-1; d_call: -; clone_size: -; cdr3_nt: TGCAGCGTTCCAAGTACAGGGTCTTACGAGCAGTACTTC; cdr3_aa: CSVPSTGSYEQYF
j_call: TRBJ1-4; v_call: TRBV28; d_call: -; clone_size: -; cdr3_nt: TGTGCCAGCAGTTTGGGGGGCTTAAGTGAAAAACTGTTTTTT; cdr3_aa: CASSLGGLSEKLFF